This is a list of T cell receptor beta chains from one sample in a study of blood T cell repertoires in COVID-19. TCRdb's table, derived via immunoSEQ multiplex PCR, lists solely in-frame clones and lacks some. The sample includes roughly 130,000 clones, around 79% seen only once; the top ten take roughly 3.5%. The sample was peripheral blood. The receptors originated from a man aged 55-75 years with acute or convalescent COVID-19. Each CDR3 is given with its conserved first and last residue. D genes are given only for firm matches. The size of a clone is reported for some rows only, either as once, few or many, or as a class for expanded clones.

d_call	clone_size	j_call	v_call	cdr3_aa	cdr3_nt
NA	NA	TRBJ1-1	TRBV18	CASSPGQGSEAFF	TGTGCCAGCTCACCAGGGCAGGGGTCTGAAGCTTTCTTT
TRBD2	once	TRBJ2-7	TRBV27	CASGTSGSYEQYF	TGTGCCAGCGGGACTAGCGGCTCCTACGAGCAGTACTTC
NA	NA	TRBJ1-5	TRBV6-5	CASRGQSLDNQPQHF	TGTGCCAGCAGGGGACAAAGTTTGGACAATCAGCCCCAGCATTTT
NA	NA	TRBJ2-3	TRBV18	CASSPAGATRDTQYF	TGTGCCAGCTCACCAGCAGGGGCCACGCGAGATACGCAGTATTTT
TRBD2	few	TRBJ2-1	TRBV19	CASSFREGGNEQFF	TGTGCCAGTAGTTTTCGGGAGGGCGGGAATGAGCAGTTCTTC
TRBD1	NA	TRBJ1-1	TRBV5-4	CASSPGTGGMNTEAFF	TGTGCCAGCAGCCCTGGGACAGGGGGTATGAACACTGAAGCTTTCTTT
TRBD1	NA	TRBJ1-5	TRBV6-2/TRBV6-3	CASSPDRDAQHF	TGTGCCAGCAGCCCGGACAGGGACGCCCAGCATTTT
NA	few	TRBJ2-1	TRBV27	CASSRGSGGSYNEQFF	TGTGCCAGCAGTCGGGGGAGCGGAGGCTCCTACAATGAGCAGTTCTTC
TRBD1	NA	TRBJ1-2	TRBV28	CASSSTGGGSSGAYGYTF	TGTGCCAGCAGTTCGACAGGGGGCGGAAGTTCCGGGGCCTATGGCTACACCTTC
TRBD1	NA	TRBJ1-5	TRBV5-1	CASSLGTGNQPQHF	TGCGCCAGCAGCCTAGGGACAGGCAATCAGCCCCAGCATTTT
NA	NA	TRBJ2-7	TRBV7-2	CASSLEGHEQYF	TGTGCCAGCAGCTTAGAGGGGCACGAGCAGTACTTC
TRBD2	NA	TRBJ2-7	TRBV5-1	CASSPLMASGSYEQYF	TGCGCCAGCAGCCCCCTGATGGCTAGCGGGAGCTACGAGCAGTACTTC
NA	NA	TRBJ1-1	TRBV18	CASSSGAVNTEAFF	TGTGCCAGCTCATCAGGGGCGGTGAACACTGAAGCTTTCTTT
NA	NA	TRBJ2-7	TRBV6-5	CASTPRGTQPYEQYF	TGTGCCAGCACTCCGAGAGGGACTCAGCCCTACGAGCAGTACTTC
NA	few	TRBJ1-1	TRBV5-1	CASSVTAGNTEAFF	TGCGCCAGCAGCGTTACGGCGGGGAACACTGAAGCTTTCTTT
NA	NA	TRBJ2-7	TRBV19	CASSIGPGAESYEQYF	TGTGCCAGTAGTATAGGCCCCGGAGCGGAGTCCTACGAGCAGTACTTC
TRBD1	NA	TRBJ2-1	TRBV19	CASSRRTGGSYNEQFF	TGTGCCAGTAGTCGACGGACAGGGGGGTCCTACAATGAGCAGTTCTTC
TRBD1	few	TRBJ1-6	TRBV27	CASSLWLRTGGDSPLHF	TGTGCCAGCAGTTTATGGCTTCGGACAGGGGGCGATTCACCCCTCCACTTT
NA	NA	TRBJ1-5	TRBV15	CATSRDHGRGSNQPQHF	TGTGCCACCAGCAGAGATCACGGCAGGGGTAGCAATCAGCCCCAGCATTTT
NA	few	TRBJ1-5	TRBV19	CASSTLRLTVHQPQHF	TGTGCCAGTAGTACCCTCCGATTAACGGTCCATCAGCCCCAGCATTTT
NA	NA	TRBJ2-5	TRBV5-1	CASGGMAGETQYF	TGCGCCAGCGGGGGTATGGCGGGGGAGACCCAGTACTTC
NA	NA	TRBJ1-1	TRBV7-8	CASSLRGEGTPLHTEAFF	TGTGCCAGCAGCTTAAGGGGAGAAGGGACACCGCTACACACTGAAGCTTTCTTT
TRBD2	NA	TRBJ2-1	TRBV4-2	CASSQAGTSNEQFF	TGTGCCAGCAGCCAAGCCGGGACTAGTAATGAGCAGTTCTTC
NA	NA	TRBJ1-1	TRBV11-2	CASSSQGNTEAFF	TGTGCCAGCAGCTCACAGGGGAACACTGAAGCTTTCTTT
TRBD1	NA	TRBJ1-5	TRBV19	CASTFSPGQGYSNQPQHF	TGTGCCAGTACCTTTTCGCCGGGACAGGGGTATAGCAATCAGCCCCAGCATTTT
TRBD1	NA	TRBJ2-2	TRBV13	CASSLGQGLLAGELFF	TGTGCCAGCAGTTTAGGACAGGGCCTTTTAGCCGGGGAGCTGTTTTTT
TRBD2	NA	TRBJ2-2	TRBV5-1	CASSRLAGDSGELFF	TGCGCCAGCAGCCGACTAGCGGGAGACAGTGGGGAGCTGTTTTTT
TRBD2	NA	TRBJ2-3	TRBV12-5	CASGLGVAGERDTQYF	TGTGCTAGTGGTTTGGGGGTAGCGGGAGAGAGGGATACGCAGTATTTT
NA	NA	TRBJ2-7	TRBV11-2	CASSLDGFAGEQYF	TGTGCCAGCAGCTTAGACGGCTTCGCGGGGGAGCAGTACTTC
TRBD1	NA	TRBJ2-7	TRBV5-1	CASSLGQGAAGEQYF	TGCGCCAGCAGCTTGGGACAGGGGGCGGCTGGCGAGCAGTACTTC
TRBD2	NA	TRBJ2-1	TRBV3-1/TRBV3-2	CASSLAGDMGEQFF	TGTGCCAGCAGCCTAGCGGGAGATATGGGTGAGCAGTTCTTC
NA	NA	TRBJ1-1	TRBV6-6	CASRQQGTGTEAFF	TGTGCCAGCAGACAGCAGGGGACCGGCACTGAAGCTTTCTTT
TRBD2	NA	TRBJ2-7	TRBV29-1	CSVGGSLGTSGYEQYF	TGCAGCGTCGGGGGTTCGTTGGGAACTAGCGGTTACGAGCAGTACTTC
NA	NA	TRBJ2-3	TRBV13	CASSLGLYRAGADTQYF	TGTGCCAGCAGCTTAGGCCTCTACAGGGCGGGCGCAGATACGCAGTATTTT
NA	NA	TRBJ2-7	TRBV27	CASWVQGGHEQYF	TGTGCCAGCTGGGTGCAGGGGGGCCACGAGCAGTACTTC